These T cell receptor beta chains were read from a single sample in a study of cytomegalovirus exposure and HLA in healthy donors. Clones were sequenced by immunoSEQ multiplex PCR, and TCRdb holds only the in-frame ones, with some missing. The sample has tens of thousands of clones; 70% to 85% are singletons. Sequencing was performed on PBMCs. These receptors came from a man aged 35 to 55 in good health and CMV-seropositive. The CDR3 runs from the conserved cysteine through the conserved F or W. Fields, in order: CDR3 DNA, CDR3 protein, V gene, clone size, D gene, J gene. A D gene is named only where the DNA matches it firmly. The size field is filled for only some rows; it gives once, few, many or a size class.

CDR3 DNA: TGTGCCTGGGGACAGGGCTTGGACGAAAAACTGTTTTTT
CDR3 protein: CAWGQGLDEKLFF
V gene: TRBV30
clone size: .
D gene: TRBD1
J gene: TRBJ1-4

CDR3 DNA: TGTGCCAGCAGCTTCGTTTGGAGGGAAGCAACTAATGAAAAACTGTTTTTT
CDR3 protein: CASSFVWREATNEKLFF
V gene: TRBV11-3
clone size: .
D gene: .
J gene: TRBJ1-4

CDR3 DNA: TGTGCCAGCAGGCCAGAAGACTACGAGCAGTACTTC
CDR3 protein: CASRPEDYEQYF
V gene: TRBV2
clone size: .
D gene: .
J gene: TRBJ2-7

CDR3 DNA: TGTGCCAGCAGCTCCGGGACAGGCATCTACGAGCAGTACTTC
CDR3 protein: CASSSGTGIYEQYF
V gene: TRBV5-4
clone size: .
D gene: TRBD1
J gene: TRBJ2-7

CDR3 DNA: TGTGCCAGCAGTACTTCACCTAACTATGGCTACACCTTC
CDR3 protein: CASSTSPNYGYTF
V gene: TRBV28
clone size: .
D gene: .
J gene: TRBJ1-2

CDR3 DNA: TGCAGCGTTGCCCATGGGGGGTCGAACACTGAAGCTTTCTTT
CDR3 protein: CSVAHGGSNTEAFF
V gene: TRBV29-1
clone size: .
D gene: .
J gene: TRBJ1-1

CDR3 DNA: TGCAGCGTCAGCAGAGACAGGAACACCGGGGAGCTGTTTTTT
CDR3 protein: CSVSRDRNTGELFF
V gene: TRBV29-1
clone size: .
D gene: .
J gene: TRBJ2-2

CDR3 DNA: TGTGCCAGCAGCAAGTGGACTAGCGGGAGTGGCAATGAGCAGTTCTTC
CDR3 protein: CASSKWTSGSGNEQFF
V gene: TRBV21-1
clone size: .
D gene: .
J gene: TRBJ2-1

CDR3 DNA: TGTGCCAGCAGCTCCTACCGGGGGGAGGCCCAGCATTTT
CDR3 protein: CASSSYRGEAQHF
V gene: TRBV11-2
clone size: .
D gene: .
J gene: TRBJ1-5

CDR3 DNA: TGTGCCAGCAGCTATACAGGGGCTGGGGCCAACGTCCTGACTTTC
CDR3 protein: CASSYTGAGANVLTF
V gene: TRBV27
clone size: once
D gene: TRBD1
J gene: TRBJ2-6

CDR3 DNA: TGTGCCAGCAGCTCAGGGGGTGGGACCTACGAGCAGTACTTC
CDR3 protein: CASSSGGGTYEQYF
V gene: TRBV7-2
clone size: few
D gene: TRBD1
J gene: TRBJ2-7

CDR3 DNA: TGTGCCTGGAGTGTGGGCGGGGGGCCCGGTTGGGCCACAGATACGCAGTATTTT
CDR3 protein: CAWSVGGGPGWATDTQYF
V gene: TRBV30
clone size: .
D gene: TRBD2
J gene: TRBJ2-3

CDR3 DNA: TGTGCCACCAACAGGGGTTCCTACGAGCAGTACTTC
CDR3 protein: CATNRGSYEQYF
V gene: TRBV6-1
clone size: .
D gene: TRBD1
J gene: TRBJ2-7

CDR3 DNA: TGCGCCAGCAGCCAAGAAAGTGGTTGGAGCACTGAAGCTTTCTTT
CDR3 protein: CASSQESGWSTEAFF
V gene: TRBV4-1
clone size: .
D gene: .
J gene: TRBJ1-1

CDR3 DNA: TGTGCCAGCAGCTTGGGCCTAGGGGGAGGGTCAGATACGCAGTATTTT
CDR3 protein: CASSLGLGGGSDTQYF
V gene: TRBV7-7
clone size: .
D gene: .
J gene: TRBJ2-3

CDR3 DNA: TGTGCCAGCAGCCGGGGACTAGCGGGAAACCAAGAGACCCAGTACTTC
CDR3 protein: CASSRGLAGNQETQYF
V gene: TRBV5-8
clone size: .
D gene: TRBD2
J gene: TRBJ2-5

CDR3 DNA: TGTGCCAGCAGCTTGATGGTTCAGGGATTGGGATCACCCCTCCACTTT
CDR3 protein: CASSLMVQGLGSPLHF
V gene: TRBV5-5
clone size: .
D gene: .
J gene: TRBJ1-6

CDR3 DNA: TGTGCCAGCAGGGGCCGGAACACTGAAGCTTTCTTT
CDR3 protein: CASRGRNTEAFF
V gene: TRBV2
clone size: .
D gene: .
J gene: TRBJ1-1

CDR3 DNA: TGTGCCACCCGGGACAGGGGGAGACCTGGAAACACCATATATTTT
CDR3 protein: CATRDRGRPGNTIYF
V gene: TRBV10-3
clone size: .
D gene: TRBD1
J gene: TRBJ1-3

CDR3 DNA: TGTGCCAGCTCACTACACGGGGGATCGAACACTGAAGCTTTCTTT
CDR3 protein: CASSLHGGSNTEAFF
V gene: TRBV18
clone size: .
D gene: .
J gene: TRBJ1-1

CDR3 DNA: TGTGCCAGTAGTCCCCAAACAGGGTATGGTGAGCAGTTCTTC
CDR3 protein: CASSPQTGYGEQFF
V gene: TRBV19
clone size: .
D gene: .
J gene: TRBJ2-1

CDR3 DNA: TGTGCCAGCAGTGAATACAGGGACAATCAGCCCCAGCATTTT
CDR3 protein: CASSEYRDNQPQHF
V gene: TRBV6-1
clone size: .
D gene: .
J gene: TRBJ1-5

CDR3 DNA: TGTGCCAGCTCACCACTGACAGCGAACACTGAGGCTTTCTTT
CDR3 protein: CASSPLTANTEAFF
V gene: TRBV18
clone size: .
D gene: .
J gene: TRBJ1-1

CDR3 DNA: TGTGCCAGCAGGGGAATGGGACAGGACGGTCTTTGGGGCTACACCTTC
CDR3 protein: CASRGMGQDGLWGYTF
V gene: TRBV27
clone size: .
D gene: TRBD1
J gene: TRBJ1-2

CDR3 DNA: TGCAGTGCTAGCGTACAAGAGACCCAGTACTTC
CDR3 protein: CSASVQETQYF
V gene: TRBV20-1
clone size: .
D gene: .
J gene: TRBJ2-5

CDR3 DNA: TGTGCCAGCAGCTCGAGACTAGCGGGAAACAATGAGCAGTTCTTC
CDR3 protein: CASSSRLAGNNEQFF
V gene: TRBV7-9
clone size: .
D gene: TRBD2
J gene: TRBJ2-1

CDR3 DNA: TGTGCCAGCAGTTCAAGGACTAGCAGAGGCCTGCTGCAGCAGTACTTC
CDR3 protein: CASSSRTSRGLLQQYF
V gene: TRBV28
clone size: once
D gene: TRBD2
J gene: TRBJ2-7